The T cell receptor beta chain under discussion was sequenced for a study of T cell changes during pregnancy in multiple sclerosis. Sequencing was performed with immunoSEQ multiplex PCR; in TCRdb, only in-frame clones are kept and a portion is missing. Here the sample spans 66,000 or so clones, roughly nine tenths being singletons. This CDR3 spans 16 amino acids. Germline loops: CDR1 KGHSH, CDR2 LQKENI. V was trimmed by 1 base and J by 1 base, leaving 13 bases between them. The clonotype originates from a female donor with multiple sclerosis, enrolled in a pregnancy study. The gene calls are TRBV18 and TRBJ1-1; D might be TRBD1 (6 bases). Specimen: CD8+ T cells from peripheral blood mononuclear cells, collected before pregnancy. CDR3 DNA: TGTGCCAGCTCACCACTTACAGGGAGCGGGAACACTGAAGCTTTCTTT. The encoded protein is CASSPLTGSGNTEAFF.